Listed below are T cell receptor beta chains from one sample, sequenced in a study of blood T cell repertoires in COVID-19. TCRdb keeps only in-frame clones here, not all; method: immunoSEQ multiplex PCR. The sample has a few hundred thousand clones, 80% to 90% seen once; the top ten hold around 7%. The sample comprised PBMCs or T cells enriched from blood (not recorded which). The source of these receptors is a man aged 25 to 40 in a cohort exposed to, infected with or recovered from COVID-19 (not recorded which). CDR3s include the opening cysteine and the closing phenylalanine or tryptophan. D genes are given only for firm matches. Expanded clones are given a class, and other clones once, few, many or no size at all.

J,V,D,size,DNA,CDR3
TRBJ2-7,TRBV7-2,-,-,TGTGCCAGCAGCTCCCGGACTAACCTCGGGCAGTACTTC,CASSSRTNLGQYF
TRBJ1-5,TRBV2,TRBD1,-,TGTGCCAGCAGTGGGGGGACAGTCAATCAGCCCCAGCATTTT,CASSGGTVNQPQHF
TRBJ2-1,TRBV6-1,TRBD1,-,TGTGCCAGCAGTGCCCATACCGGGACAGGGACTCTGGGGGAGCAGTTCTTC,CASSAHTGTGTLGEQFF
TRBJ1-2,TRBV21-1,-,once,TGTGCCAGCATAGGCAGGGATCACTATGGCTACACCTTC,CASIGRDHYGYTF
TRBJ1-2,TRBV5-4,-,few,TGTGCCAGCAGCTTGCGGGGGGTGGGCTACACCTTC,CASSLRGVGYTF
TRBJ1-5,TRBV12-3/TRBV12-4,-,-,TGTGCCAGCAGCAAACTTAGCAATCAGCCCCAGCATTTT,CASSKLSNQPQHF
TRBJ1-5,TRBV19,TRBD1,-,TGTGCCAGTAGCCGGAGGGACAGGGGATCATTCCAGCCCCAGCATTTT,CASSRRDRGSFQPQHF
TRBJ1-1,TRBV28,TRBD1,-,TGTGCCAGCAGACCGCCAGGGGGCCCTGGCACTGAAGCTTTCTTT,CASRPPGGPGTEAFF
TRBJ1-4,TRBV15,-,-,TGTGCCATCGGGAGGGGGGACACTAATGAAAAACTGTTTTTT,CAIGRGDTNEKLFF
TRBJ1-2,TRBV20-1,-,-,TGCAGCACTGGTACGGACTATGGCTACACCTTC,CSTGTDYGYTF
TRBJ2-1,TRBV12-5,-,-,TGTGCTAGTGGTAACAGGGATGGGCTACACGATGAGCAGTTCTTC,CASGNRDGLHDEQFF
TRBJ2-7,TRBV5-1,-,few,TGCGCCAGCAGCTTGGTCATGCGGGGCACCGGAGTAGGGGAGCAGTACTTC,CASSLVMRGTGVGEQYF
TRBJ1-5,TRBV24-1,TRBD1,-,TGTGCCACCAGAGCCCGGGACAGGGCTCGTCAGCCCCAGCATTTT,CATRARDRARQPQHF
TRBJ2-1,TRBV11-2,TRBD2,-,TGTGCCAGCAGCTTTACCGGGACTAGCCTCTACAATGAGCAGTTCTTC,CASSFTGTSLYNEQFF
TRBJ1-4,TRBV28,TRBD1,-,TGTGCCAGCAGTTTATCCGCAGGGGGTGAAAAACTGTTTTTT,CASSLSAGGEKLFF
TRBJ2-5,TRBV9,-,-,TGTGCCAGCAGCAAGGGGGTTATGGAGACCCAGTACTTC,CASSKGVMETQYF
TRBJ2-7,TRBV5-6,TRBD2,-,TGTGCCAGCAGCTTGGGAACTAGCGGCCCCCTAGAGTACTTC,CASSLGTSGPLEYF
TRBJ2-1,TRBV7-9,TRBD2,-,TGTGCCAGCAGCCCAAGAGGACTAGCGGGAGACTACAATGAGCAGTTCTTC,CASSPRGLAGDYNEQFF
TRBJ2-3,TRBV11-2,TRBD2,-,TGTGCCAGCAGCCCCAGACTAGCGGGAGAGCGGGCAGATACGCAGTATTTT,CASSPRLAGERADTQYF
TRBJ2-5,TRBV7-6,-,-,TGTGCCAGCAGCCCCAGGGGCAGGGGAGAGACCCAGTACTTC,CASSPRGRGETQYF
TRBJ2-5,TRBV5-4,TRBD2,-,TGTGCCAGCAGCGACCATCCGGGACTAGCCGTAGAGACCCAGTACTTC,CASSDHPGLAVETQYF